This TCR beta chain was sequenced in a study of T cells in Graves' hyperthyroidism and ophthalmopathy. Looking at the study overall: Peripheral blood was collected at initial diagnosis, before any treatment. Study-level points and caveats: The authors' 13 V-J model separated ophthalmopathy from stable hyperthyroidism. Most thyroid clonotypes expanded above 0.001 appeared in blood too.

Amplification of TCR beta CDR3 regions used RNA as the template. The HTBI primer set drove a first-round RT-PCR of the TCR CDR3. TCRdb re-called the multiplex PCR reads through MiXCR, storing one row per CDR3 protein. Of around 400,000 distinct CDR3 sequences listed, 20% to 25% were seen once; the top ten hold 73%. The CDR3 consists of 15 residues. Looked up from germline, CDR1 is DFQATT and CDR2 is SNEGSKA (reference sequence). V lost 7 bases to trimming and J lost 2 bases; unmatched junction nucleotides: 14. Note on this clonotype: Its specificity is not known.

The chain is built from TRBV20-1 and TRBJ2-7; 7 nucleotides line up with TRBD2. Sequencing was done on a sample of blood. The source of this sequence is a man aged 50 or older with Graves' hyperthyroidism. DNA of the CDR3: TGCAGTGGAGGAACAGGTCGTGGGGGGGCCTACGAGCAGTACTTC. Translation: CSGGTGRGGAYEQYF.